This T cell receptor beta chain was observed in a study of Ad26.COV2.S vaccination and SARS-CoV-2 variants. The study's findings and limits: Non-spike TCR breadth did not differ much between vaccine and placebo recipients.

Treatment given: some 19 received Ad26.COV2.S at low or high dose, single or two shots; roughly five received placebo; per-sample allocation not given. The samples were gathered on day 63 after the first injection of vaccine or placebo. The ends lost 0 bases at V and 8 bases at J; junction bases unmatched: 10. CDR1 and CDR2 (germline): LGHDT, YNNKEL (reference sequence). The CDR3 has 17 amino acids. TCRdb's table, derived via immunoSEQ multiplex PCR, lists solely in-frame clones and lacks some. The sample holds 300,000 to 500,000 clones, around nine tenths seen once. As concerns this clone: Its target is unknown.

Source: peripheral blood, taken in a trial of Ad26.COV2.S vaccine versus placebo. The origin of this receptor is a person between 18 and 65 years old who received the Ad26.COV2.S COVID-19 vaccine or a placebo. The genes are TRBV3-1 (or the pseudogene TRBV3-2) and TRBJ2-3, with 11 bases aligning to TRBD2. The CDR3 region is CASSQDRLAGHGVTQYF. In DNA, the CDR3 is TGTGCCAGCAGCCAAGATAGACTAGCGGGGCACGGGGTTACGCAGTATTTT.